The present T cell receptor beta chain was sequenced within a study of OX40 agonist ivuxolimab in advanced cancers. This CDR3 has 15 residues. With 0 bases removed from V and 4 bases from J, the gap between germline ends came to 10 bases. CDR1 MNHEY and CDR2 SMNVEV come from the germline V gene (reference sequence). As to this clone: Its antigen remains unknown.

Study-wide results and limits: More expanded clones were found, on average, in CD8+ than in CD4+ T cells.

Blood sampling took place at baseline, cycle 4 day 1, and cycle 7 day 1. The table came from immunoSEQ multiplex PCR; TCRdb's copy has only in-frame clones and leaves some out. The repertoire has approximately 40,000 clones, approximately 80% of them found once; the top ten carry under 25%. The receptor was derived from an adult with an advanced solid tumor such as melanoma, head and neck, liver or kidney cancer. The chain recombines TRBV27 with TRBJ2-1; D ambiguous. The source was CD4+ or CD8+ T cells sorted from blood, collected in a trial of the OX40 agonist ivuxolimab. As DNA, the CDR3 is TGTGCCAGCAGTTTATCGGTGGACCAATACAATGAGCAGTTCTTC. Its protein is CASSLSVDQYNEQFF.